These 29 T cell receptor beta chains originate from one sample sequenced in a study of blood T cell repertoires in COVID-19. The repertoire was sequenced with immunoSEQ multiplex PCR; TCRdb's copy has only in-frame clones and lacks some. The table has about 120,000 clones, over 75% seen once. The sample consisted of peripheral blood. These receptors all come from a man aged 60-69 years with acute or convalescent COVID-19.

J is TRBJ2-1 and V is TRBV5-8; TRBD2 aligns across 12 bases. CDR1 is SGHTS, CDR2 YDEGEE, per germline. V dropped 6 bases and J dropped 15; count of bases not matched to a gene: 13. This CDR3 has 14 residues. The CDR3 here is CASTEGLAGFLPFF. CDR3 bases: TGTGCCAGCACCGAAGGACTAGCGGGATTCCTTCCGTTCTTC.

This chain links TRBV5-4 with TRBJ2-5; TRBD1 is a possible D gene (6 bases). Germline CDR1 is SGHNT and CDR2 is YYREEE (reference sequence). This CDR3 has 14 amino acids. Trimming cost V 2 bases and J 1 base, with 9 bases left between them. In DNA, the CDR3 is TGTGCCAGCAGCTTAACAGGGTTCCAAGAGACCCAGTACTTC. Translating it yields CASSLTGFQETQYF.

The rearrangement uses TRBV5-1 and TRBJ1-4; 8 positions agree with TRBD1. There are 14 residues in the CDR3. V lost 4 bases and J lost 7; bases outside the gene matches: 6. Looked up from germline, CDR1 is SGHRS and CDR2 is YFSETQ. The CDR3 loop is CASSPQGAGEKLFF. CDR3 nucleotides: TGCGCCAGCAGCCCGCAGGGGGCTGGTGAAAAACTGTTTTTT.

The chain employs TRBV5-4 and TRBJ2-1; no clear D gene. The germline V gene encodes CDR1 SGHNT and CDR2 YYREEE (reference sequence). Deletions cut 2 bases from V and 10 bases from J, with 10 bases between. This CDR3 is 12 amino acids long. The CDR3 here is CASSFGNSEQFF. In nucleotides, the CDR3 is TGTGCCAGCAGCTTTGGAAACAGCGAGCAGTTCTTC.

The CDR3 reads CASSLETRGRNSPLHF. In DNA, the CDR3 is TGTGCCAGCAGCTTAGAAACCAGGGGAAGGAATTCACCCCTCCACTTT. This chain uses TRBV7-6 with TRBJ1-6; maybe TRBD1 (6 bases). The CDR3 has 16 residues. CDR1 SGHVS and CDR2 FNYEAQ come from the germline V gene. Trimming shortened V by 1 base and J by 7 bases, and 14 bases separated the two germline ends.

This chain connects TRBV9 to TRBJ2-2; no clear D. Germline V lookup: CDR1 SGDLS, CDR2 YYNGEE. The CDR3 spans 15 residues. Trimming left V 3 bases short and J 9 bases short, with 18 bases between. The CDR3 sequence: CASSGATVRGRELFF. The CDR3 DNA reads TGTGCCAGCAGCGGAGCGACGGTGAGAGGTCGGGAGCTGTTTTTT.

The rearrangement joins TRBV6-6 to TRBJ1-1, with D tentatively TRBD1 (5 bases). The germline gives CDR1 MNHNY, CDR2 SVGAGI (reference sequence). Trimming cost V 4 bases and J 4 bases, with 10 bases left between them. CDR3 length: 13 residues. CDR3 DNA: TGTGCCAGCAGTTTCCAGGGAGGCACTGAAGCTTTCTTT. Its protein product is CASSFQGGTEAFF.

The CDR3 bases are TGTGCCAGCAGCCAAGTAGGAGGGGCCGAGACTGAAGCTTTCTTT. Protein product: CASSQVGGAETEAFF. The rearrangement uses TRBV3-1 (or the pseudogene TRBV3-2) and TRBJ1-1; perhaps TRBD1 as D (5 bases). The ends were cut back, 1 base at V and 5 bases at J, with 14 bases in the middle. The CDR3 is 15 amino acids. The germline gives CDR1 LGHDT, CDR2 YNNKEL (reference sequence).

This rearrangement joins TRBV6-5 to TRBJ1-1; weak D call: TRBD1 (5 bases). The CDR3 extends over 14 amino acids. The ends were cut back, 11 bases at V and 0 bases at J, with 16 bases in the middle. CDR1 and CDR2 (germline): MNHEY, SVGAGI. The CDR3 sequence: CALSNRQMNTEAFF. The CDR3 region has the DNA TGTGCCCTCTCGAACCGACAGATGAACACTGAAGCTTTCTTT.

The chain combines TRBV11-2 with TRBJ2-2; perhaps TRBD2 as D (5 bases). CDR3 size: 16 residues. Trimming cost V 6 bases and J 5 bases, with 19 bases left between them. CDR1 and CDR2 from the germline V gene are SGHAT and FQNNGV. The CDR3 here is CASRQRGSGLTGELFF. CDR3 nucleotides: TGTGCCAGCAGACAACGCGGTAGTGGACTTACCGGGGAGCTGTTTTTT.

V usage is TRBV4-2 and J usage is TRBJ2-7; maybe TRBD1 (5 bases). V lost 0 bases and J lost 1, with 10 bases in between. The CDR3 extends over 15 amino acids. Germline loops: CDR1 LGHNA, CDR2 YNFKEQ. CDR3 nucleotides: TGTGCCAGCAGCCAAGAACAGGTTACTTCCTACGAGCAGTACTTC. This codes for CASSQEQVTSYEQYF.

The J gene is TRBJ2-1, the V gene TRBV5-1; 9 bases line up with TRBD1. The germline gives CDR1 SGHRS, CDR2 YFSETQ. V shed 4 bases, J shed 6 bases, and the junction held 5 bases outside the gene matches. This CDR3 spans 14 amino acids. CDR3 sequence: CASSPGQGFNEQFF. The CDR3 DNA is TGCGCCAGCAGCCCGGGACAGGGCTTCAATGAGCAGTTCTTC.

This clone has only one observation. The CDR3 DNA sequence: TGTGCCAGCAGTTCGGGACTTCCTAGCACAGATACGCAGTATTTT. Amino acids: CASSSGLPSTDTQYF. The rearrangement joins TRBV2 to TRBJ2-3; TRBD2 is a possible D gene (6 bases). V dropped 5 bases and J dropped 0 bases, with 12 bases sitting between them. The CDR3 has 15 residues. Looked up from germline, CDR1 is SNHLY and CDR2 is FYNNEI.

The chain combines TRBV27 with TRBJ2-5; perhaps TRBD2 as D (7 bases). The V gene lost 1 base and the J gene lost 3 bases, with 9 bases spanning the gap. Germline values: CDR1 MNHEY, CDR2 SMNVEV (reference sequence). This CDR3 has 14 amino acids. In DNA form, the CDR3 reads TGTGCCAGCAGTTTATGGGGGGGCAAAGAGACCCAGTACTTC. Protein: CASSLWGGKETQYF.

Only a few counts were recorded for this clone. The V call is TRBV21-1, the J call TRBJ1-5; TRBD1, the table's D call, lacks a check against the DNA. TRBV21-1 is classified as a pseudogene. CDR3 size: 13 residues. The CDR3 DNA is TGTGCCAGCAGCAAGGGACAGGGGTCGCCCCAGCATTTT. Translating gives CASSKGQGSPQHF.

The V and J genes are TRBV12-3 or TRBV12-4 and TRBJ2-1; a possible D gene is TRBD2 (5 bases). V was cut by 6 bases and J by 7 bases, with 7 bases left in between. The CDR3 totals 11 residues. In nucleotides, the CDR3 is TGTGCCAGCAGCTCGGGGAATGAGCAGTTCTTC. This gives the protein CASSSGNEQFF.

The V call is TRBV12-5, the J call TRBJ1-3; 8 nucleotides match TRBD1. Per the germline V gene, CDR1 is LGHNT and CDR2 is FRNRAP. The length of the CDR3 is 13 residues. The junction had 7 bases not matched to a gene; V was cut back by 2 bases and J by 13 bases. The CDR3 nucleotides are TGTGCTAGTGGTTTGTTACCGGGACAGGCGATATATTTT. This gives the protein CASGLLPGQAIYF.

CDR3 protein: CAISESRANEKLFF. The CDR3 DNA sequence: TGTGCCATCAGTGAGTCCAGGGCAAATGAAAAACTGTTTTTT. The chain carries TRBV10-3 and TRBJ1-4; D may be TRBD1 (5 bases). From germline, CDR1 is ENHRY and CDR2 SYGVKD. The CDR3 totals 14 residues. Trimming removed 0 bases at V and 5 bases at J, with 7 bases between.

DNA of the CDR3: TGTGCCAGCAGCCTTACGGACCTGGCGGGCGAGCAGTACTTC. Its protein is CASSLTDLAGEQYF. The chain employs TRBV6-2 or TRBV6-3 and TRBJ2-7, with D perhaps TRBD2 (5 bases). Germline V CDR1 and CDR2: MNHEY, SVGEGT. V lost 6 bases to trimming and J lost 6 bases, with 18 bases between them. The CDR3 is made up of 14 amino acids.

The genes are TRBV28 and TRBJ1-2; weak D call: TRBD1 (5 bases). Trimming pared 5 bases from V and 6 bases from J, leaving 10 bases between. CDR3 size: 12 residues. CDR1 and CDR2 (germline): MDHEN, SYDVKM. The CDR3 region is CASSPAGDGYTF. The CDR3 nucleotides read TGTGCCAGCAGTCCTGCGGGGGATGGCTACACCTTC.

This clone is a singleton in its sample. The chain couples TRBV13 to TRBJ2-3; tentative D call: TRBD2 (5 bases). Germline assignment: CDR1 PRHDT and CDR2 FYEKMQ (reference sequence). Trimming took 0 bases from V and 0 from J, leaving 7 bases between them. This CDR3 region has 15 residues. The CDR3 DNA sequence: TGTGCCAGCAGCTTAGGCCGGACTAGCACAGATACGCAGTATTTT. It is translated as CASSLGRTSTDTQYF.

The chain employs TRBV29-1 and TRBJ1-3, with D possibly matching TRBD1 (5 bases). Germline CDR1 is SQVTM and CDR2 is ANQGSEA. The length of the CDR3 is 15 residues. Trimming stripped 0 bases from V and 2 bases from J, with 11 bases between. CDR3 in DNA: TGCAGCGTTGAAGAAGGGGAAGGGGCTGGAAACACCATATATTTT. It is translated as CSVEEGEGAGNTIYF.

This chain links TRBV5-1 with TRBJ2-1; D not certain. CDR3 length equals 17 residues. V was trimmed by 0 bases and J by 7 bases, leaving 20 bases between them. The germline V gene encodes CDR1 SGHRS and CDR2 YFSETQ. The CDR3 DNA reads TGCGCCAGCAGCTTGGCCGATCTGGCGGCCTCTAGGAATGAGCAGTTCTTC. Its translation: CASSLADLAASRNEQFF. The entire variable domain, with the rest obtained from reference TRBV5-1 and TRBJ2-1, is as follows: KAGVTQTPRYLIKTRGQQVTLSCSPISGHRSVSWYQQTPGQGLQFLFEYFSETQRNKGNFPGRFSGRQFSNSRSEMNVSTLELGDSALYLCASSLADLAASRNEQFFGPGTRLTVL.

V is TRBV6-5 and J is TRBJ2-7; D gene uncertain. This CDR3 contains 12 residues. Trimming pared 2 bases from V and 3 bases from J, leaving 5 bases between. The V gene's germline CDR1 is MNHEY and CDR2 SVGAGI. The CDR3 region has the DNA TGTGCCAGCAGTTACAACAACTACGAGCAGTACTTC. It is translated as CASSYNNYEQYF.

The rearrangement links TRBV12-5 to TRBJ1-5; D unclear. Trimming cost V 0 bases and J 1 base, with 19 bases left between them. The CDR3 consists of 19 residues. Germline V gene lookup returns CDR1 LGHNT and CDR2 FRNRAP. DNA of the CDR3: TGTGCTAGTGGTTTGGTACGGGCCCCCCGGGGAAAGAGCAATCAGCCCCAGCATTTT. This codes for CASGLVRAPRGKSNQPQHF.

This clone was picked up one time. The chain carries TRBV5-8 and TRBJ1-1; TRBD1 might be the D (5 bases). V was shortened by 3 bases and J by 3 bases, with 12 bases between the two germline ends. The CDR3 extends over 14 amino acids. From germline, CDR1 is SGHTS and CDR2 YDEGEE. The CDR3 spells CASSSPGYYTEAFF. The CDR3 nucleotides read TGTGCCAGCAGCTCCCCAGGGTATTACACTGAAGCTTTCTTT.

The chain uses TRBV15 and TRBJ2-2, with 10 bases matching TRBD2. J gave up 1 base and V 0 bases, and 8 bases lay outside the gene matches. Germline CDR1 is LNHNV and CDR2 is YYDKDF (reference sequence). This CDR3 spans 19 amino acids. The CDR3 DNA follows: TGTGCCACCAGCAGAGATAAAGGTAGCGGGGGGATGAACACCGGGGAGCTGTTTTTT. This gives the protein CATSRDKGSGGMNTGELFF.

This clone was recorded only once. The V and J genes are TRBV6-4 and TRBJ2-7, with D possibly matching TRBD1 (7 bases). V gave up 8 bases and J gave up 3 bases, with 14 bases separating them. Germline lookup yields CDR1 MRHNA and CDR2 SNTAGT. There are 13 residues in the CDR3. CDR3 sequence reads: CASCGTDHYEQYF. In DNA, the CDR3 is TGTGCCAGCTGCGGGACAGATCACTACGAGCAGTACTTC.

The genes are TRBV28 and TRBJ1-2, with D uncertain. Germline V CDR1 and CDR2: MDHEN, SYDVKM. V lost 6 bases, J lost 7 bases, and 18 bases lay in between. The CDR3 loop spans 14 amino acids. The CDR3 spells CASSAGGGSGGYTF. Written as DNA, the CDR3 is TGTGCCAGCAGCGCCGGCGGAGGTAGTGGTGGCTACACCTTC.